The 20 T cell receptor beta chains below were found in one sample sequenced in a study of T cell responses to AZD1222 COVID-19 vaccine. Profiling relied on immunoSEQ multiplex PCR, and the TCRdb table lists in-frame clones only, not all of them. Among about 120,000 clones listed, roughly 88% were seen once. The sample here was peripheral blood, taken on day 0 of AZD1222 vaccination. All receptors derive from an adult in good health.

V usage is TRBV30 and J usage is TRBJ2-7; a possible D gene is TRBD1 (5 bases). Trimming cost V 3 bases and J 2 bases, with 14 bases left between them. This CDR3 spans 14 amino acids. Germline V CDR1 and CDR2: GTSNPN, SVGIG (reference sequence). CDR3 sequence reads: CAWRGRGPPYEQYF. The CDR3 region has the DNA TGTGCCTGGAGGGGTAGGGGCCCCCCCTACGAGCAGTACTTC.

This clone was found a few times. CDR3 region: CASSGQPRGYTF. As DNA, the CDR3 is TGTGCCAGCAGTGGACAGCCACGTGGCTACACCTTC. The genes are TRBV12-3 or TRBV12-4 and TRBJ1-2; D might be TRBD1 (6 bases). This CDR3 contains 12 residues. V shed 5 bases and J shed 7 bases, with 11 bases lying between them.

The rearrangement joins TRBV3-1 (or the pseudogene TRBV3-2) to TRBJ1-5; no definite D call. Germline V lookup: CDR1 LGHDT, CDR2 YNNKEL (reference sequence). CDR3 length: 15 residues. The V end was cut by 2 bases, the J end by 0 bases, with 8 bases between. The CDR3 is CASSQQGPSNQPQHF. The DNA of the CDR3 is TGTGCCAGCAGCCAACAAGGGCCTAGCAATCAGCCCCAGCATTTT.

This sequence joins TRBV6-5 and TRBJ1-4; the D gene is possibly TRBD1 (5 bases). This CDR3 region has 15 residues. Germline values: CDR1 MNHEY, CDR2 SVGAGI. Trimming took off 2 bases at V and 3 bases at J, with 10 bases between the two ends. The CDR3 nucleotides are TGTGCCAGCAGTTACAGGGGTACGGCTAATGAAAAACTGTTTTTT. It specifies CASSYRGTANEKLFF.

This clone came up a few times. The rearrangement uses TRBV5-1 and TRBJ1-1; the D gene is possibly TRBD1 (5 bases). Trimming took off 8 bases at V and 0 bases at J, with 20 bases between the two ends. CDR1 is SGHRS, CDR2 YFSETQ, per germline. CDR3 length: 16 amino acids. DNA of the CDR3: TGCGCCAGTGCTGACGGGCAGGGTGGGCTGAACACTGAAGCTTTCTTT. Encoded protein: CASADGQGGLNTEAFF.

The V and J genes are TRBV10-3 and TRBJ2-1, with TRBD2 identical over 12 bases. CDR3 length: 14 residues. The germline gives CDR1 ENHRY, CDR2 SYGVKD. Germline trimming cut 4 bases from V and 6 bases from J; bases unmatched to any gene: 1. CDR3 coding DNA: TGTGCCATCAGTGGGACTAGCGGGGCCAATGAGCAGTTCTTC. This codes for CAISGTSGANEQFF.

The rearrangement links TRBV5-3 to TRBJ1-6, with 7 bases lining up with TRBD1. Being an ORF, TRBV5-3 has a function that is uncertain. CDR3 length: 16 amino acids. V was pared by 6 bases and J by 5 bases, with 11 bases of the junction left unmatched. CDR3 nucleotide sequence: TGTGCCAGAACCATCGGACAGGCGGGTGATAATTCACCCCTCCACTTT. Amino acids: CARTIGQAGDNSPLHF.

J is TRBJ2-1 and V is TRBV4-2; 11 bases match TRBD2. Losses at the gene ends were 0 bases for V and 7 bases for J; bases not matched to a gene: 5. The CDR3 is made up of 16 amino acids. Germline lookup yields CDR1 LGHNA and CDR2 YNFKEQ. The CDR3 protein is CASSQEGSSGRNEQFF. Here the CDR3 DNA reads TGTGCCAGCAGCCAAGAAGGATCTAGCGGGAGGAATGAGCAGTTCTTC.

The chain has TRBV5-6 and TRBJ2-7, with 8 bases fitting TRBD2. The J segment lost 2 bases and the V segment lost 4 bases, leaving 8 bases of the junction unmatched. The CDR3 covers 15 residues. From germline, CDR1 is SGHDT and CDR2 YYEEEE. CDR3 loop: CASSGGLADTYEQYF. The CDR3 DNA reads as TGTGCCAGCAGCGGAGGACTAGCTGACACCTACGAGCAGTACTTC.

The chain's CDR3 is CASSFRGEYYNEQFF. The DNA for the CDR3 is TGTGCCAGCAGCTTCCGAGGGGAGTACTACAATGAGCAGTTCTTC. The chain is built from TRBV7-3 and TRBJ2-1, with D possibly called TRBD1 or TRBD2 (5 bases each). The germline CDR1 and CDR2 sequences are SGHTA and FQGTGA. The CDR3 extends over 15 amino acids. V was clipped by 3 bases and J by 3 bases, with 12 bases between them.

Here the CDR3 reads CASSQYAMDRGTQYF. The CDR3 DNA reads TGTGCCAGCAGCCAGTACGCGATGGACAGGGGGACCCAGTACTTC. V and J are TRBV3-1 (or the pseudogene TRBV3-2) and TRBJ2-5, with TRBD1 matching 9 bases. The V gene's germline CDR1 is LGHDT and CDR2 YNNKEL (reference sequence). The CDR3 loop spans 15 amino acids. Trimming cost V 3 bases and J 7 bases; bases outside gene matches: 9.

The CDR3, as DNA: TGCGCCAGCAGTGAGCCGAATCTGGGACAGGGTCTTCCTGAAGCTTTCTTT. Translated, it gives CASSEPNLGQGLPEAFF. The chain employs TRBV10-1 and TRBJ1-1, with 9 bases that match TRBD1. The CDR3 has 17 residues. After removal of 2 bases from V and 6 bases from J, the junction contained 13 bases not matched to a gene. Germline V gene sequence: CDR1 WNHNN, CDR2 SYGVQD (reference sequence).

CDR3 in amino acids: CASSLDFNEQFF. CDR3 nucleotide sequence: TGTGCCAGCAGCTTAGATTTCAATGAGCAGTTCTTC. The chain uses TRBV11-2 and TRBJ2-1, with D unclear. Trimming left V 0 bases short and J 6 bases short, with 3 bases between. The CDR3 loop spans 12 amino acids. Germline V gene sequence: CDR1 SGHAT, CDR2 FQNNGV.

The rearrangement uses TRBV2 and TRBJ2-3; tentatively, D is TRBD2 (7 bases). Trimming removed 5 bases at V and 4 bases at J, with 16 bases between. There are 15 residues in the CDR3. Germline CDR1 SNHLY, CDR2 FYNNEI. The CDR3 here is CASSPPGGRADTQYF. In DNA form, the CDR3 reads TGTGCCAGCAGTCCTCCGGGGGGCCGGGCAGATACGCAGTATTTT. Together with reference TRBV2 and TRBJ2-3, the CDR3 gives the full variable domain: EPEVTQTPSHQVTQMGQEVILRCVPISNHLYFYWYRQILGQKVEFLVSFYNNEISEKSEIFDDQFSVERPDGSNFTLKIRSTKLEDSAMYFCASSPPGGRADTQYFGPGTRLTVL.

The chain carries TRBV7-8 and TRBJ2-5, with TRBD2 as a possible D gene (5 bases). The CDR3 loop spans 13 amino acids. CDR1 SGHVS and CDR2 FQNEAQ come from the germline V gene. V was trimmed by 3 bases and J by 3 bases, leaving 8 bases between them. The CDR3 nucleotides are TGTGCCAGCAGCTTCAGACTAAAAGAGACCCAGTACTTC. This translates into CASSFRLKETQYF.

This clone showed up just once. Distinct nucleotide sequences in the sample also encode this CDR3. The chain employs TRBV14 and TRBJ1-4; D ambiguous. V lost 1 base, J lost 4 bases, and 4 bases lay in between. Germline lookup yields CDR1 SGHDN and CDR2 FVKESK. The CDR3 contains 13 residues. CDR3 region: CASSQGLNEKLFF. DNA of the CDR3: TGTGCCAGCAGCCAAGGGCTTAATGAAAAACTGTTTTTT.

The chain is built from TRBV5-5 and TRBJ2-5, with 11 bases identical to TRBD1. The CDR3 has 13 amino acids. Germline V lookup: CDR1 SGHKS, CDR2 YYEKEE (reference sequence). Trimming cost V 4 bases and J 4 bases; bases outside gene matches: 0. CDR3 region: CASSGTGGETQYF. The CDR3 DNA follows: TGTGCCAGCAGCGGGACAGGGGGAGAGACCCAGTACTTC.

The V gene is TRBV7-2, the J gene TRBJ2-3; TRBD1 might be the D (5 bases). CDR3 length: 15 amino acids. Germline lookup yields CDR1 SGHTA and CDR2 FQGNSA. Trimming removed 2 bases at V and 2 bases at J, with 11 bases between. For the CDR3, the DNA is TGTGCCAGCAGCTTATCGCAGGGTCCCACAGATACGCAGTATTTT. Encoded protein: CASSLSQGPTDTQYF.

This clone was seen a single time. The rearrangement uses TRBV7-2 and TRBJ1-1; D may be TRBD1 (6 bases). The CDR3 runs 15 residues. V was clipped by 1 base and J by 4 bases, with 13 bases between them. The germline V gene has CDR1 SGHTA and CDR2 FQGNSA. DNA of the CDR3: TGTGCCAGCAGCTTAGGCGGGGGGCGCCGCACTGAAGCTTTCTTT. Translated, it gives CASSLGGGRRTEAFF.

The chain has TRBV6-2 or TRBV6-3 and TRBJ1-2, with TRBD1 as a possible D gene (5 bases). CDR1 and CDR2 (germline): MNHEY, SVGEGT. The CDR3 sequence is 15 residues long. Between the trimmed V and J ends, which lost 2 bases and 8 bases, there was a span of 18 bases. The CDR3 sequence is CASSYPGPYPGGYTF. The CDR3 nucleotides are TGTGCCAGCAGTTACCCGGGGCCCTATCCGGGGGGCTACACCTTC.